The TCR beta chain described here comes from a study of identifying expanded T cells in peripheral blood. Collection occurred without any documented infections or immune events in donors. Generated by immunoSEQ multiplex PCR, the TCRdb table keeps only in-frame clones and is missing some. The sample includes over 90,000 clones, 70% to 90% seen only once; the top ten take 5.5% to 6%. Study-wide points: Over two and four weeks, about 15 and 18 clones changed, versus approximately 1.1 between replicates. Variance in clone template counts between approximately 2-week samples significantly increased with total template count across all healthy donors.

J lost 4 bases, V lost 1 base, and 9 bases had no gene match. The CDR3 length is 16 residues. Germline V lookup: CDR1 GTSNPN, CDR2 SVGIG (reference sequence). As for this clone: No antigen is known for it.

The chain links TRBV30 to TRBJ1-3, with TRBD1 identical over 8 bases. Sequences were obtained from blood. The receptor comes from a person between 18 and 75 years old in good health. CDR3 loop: CAWSGGTGRSGNTIYF. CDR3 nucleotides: TGTGCCTGGAGTGGGGGGACAGGACGCTCGGGAAACACCATATATTTT. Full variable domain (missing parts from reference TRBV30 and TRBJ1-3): SQTIHQWPATLVQPVGSPLSLECTVEGTSNPNLYWYRQAAGRGLQLLFYSVGIGQISSEVPQNLSASRPQDRQFILSSKKLLLSDSGFYLCAWSGGTGRSGNTIYFGEGSWLTVV.